This T cell receptor (beta chain) was captured by sequencing in a study of blood T cells in healthy people across ages. Study observations and caveats: A strong correlation was found between TCR beta diversity and the percentage of naive T cells. A roughly linear age-dependent decrease characterized TCR beta diversity per million T cells.

In regard to this clonotype: Its antigen is not known.

With a J-beta primer mix and a sample-barcoded 5' primer, a second PCR ran about 7 to 12 cycles. Every single cDNA molecule received a tag from a template-switch adaptor with 12 random nucleotides. From the 5' RACE reads, TCRdb called clonotypes with MiXCR, one entry per CDR3 protein. The table has 450,000 to 700,000 distinct CDR3 sequences, 27% seen once; the top ten hold about 18%. Germline-derived CDR1 and CDR2 are MNHNS and SASEGT. Deletions cut 4 bases from V and 6 bases from J, with 19 bases between. The CDR3 consists of 16 residues. Extraction of total RNA produced a minimum of 5.5 micrograms from each sample.

This TCR was sampled from a woman in her 70s in good health. The material sequenced was blood. The J gene is TRBJ2-1, the V gene TRBV6-1; D is perhaps TRBD1 (6 bases). The CDR3 region has the DNA TGTGCCAGCAGTGGAGGCGGGCAGGGGAGAGGCAATGAGCAGTTCTTC. Encoded protein: CASSGGGQGRGNEQFF.